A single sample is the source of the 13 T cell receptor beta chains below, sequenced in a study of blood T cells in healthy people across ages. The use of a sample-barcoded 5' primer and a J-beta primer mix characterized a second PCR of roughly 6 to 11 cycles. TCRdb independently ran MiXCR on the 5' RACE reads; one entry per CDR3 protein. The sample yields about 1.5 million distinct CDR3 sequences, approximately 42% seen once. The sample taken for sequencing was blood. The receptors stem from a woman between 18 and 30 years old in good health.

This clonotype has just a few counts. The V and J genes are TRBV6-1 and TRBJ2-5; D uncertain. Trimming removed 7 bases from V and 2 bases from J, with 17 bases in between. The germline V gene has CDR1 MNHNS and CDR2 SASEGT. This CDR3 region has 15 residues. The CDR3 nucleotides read TGTGCCAGCAACCCAACTCCGAGACAACAAGAGACCCAGTACTTC. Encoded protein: CASNPTPRQQETQYF.

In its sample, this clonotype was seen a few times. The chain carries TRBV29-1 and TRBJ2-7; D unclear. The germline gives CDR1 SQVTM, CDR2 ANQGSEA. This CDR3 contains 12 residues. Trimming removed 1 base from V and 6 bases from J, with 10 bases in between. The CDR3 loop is CSVEVGTSEQYF. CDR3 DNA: TGCAGCGTTGAAGTGGGCACCTCCGAGCAGTACTTC.

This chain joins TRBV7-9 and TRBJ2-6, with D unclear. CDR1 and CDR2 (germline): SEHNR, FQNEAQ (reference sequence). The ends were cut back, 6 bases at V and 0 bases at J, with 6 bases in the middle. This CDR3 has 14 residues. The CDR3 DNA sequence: TGTGCCAGCAGGTTGGCCTCTGGGGCCAACGTCCTGACTTTC. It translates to CASRLASGANVLTF.

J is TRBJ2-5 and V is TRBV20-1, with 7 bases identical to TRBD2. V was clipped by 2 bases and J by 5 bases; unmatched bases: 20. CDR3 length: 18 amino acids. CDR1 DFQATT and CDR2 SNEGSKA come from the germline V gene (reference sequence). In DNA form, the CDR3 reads TGCAGTGCTAGACGGGCTAGCGGCCCAACATCCTCCAGGGAGACCCAGTACTTC. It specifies CSARRASGPTSSRETQYF.

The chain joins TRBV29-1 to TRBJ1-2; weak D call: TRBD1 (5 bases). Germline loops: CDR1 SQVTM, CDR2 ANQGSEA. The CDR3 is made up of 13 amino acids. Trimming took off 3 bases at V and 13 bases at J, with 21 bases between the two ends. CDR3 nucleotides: TGCAGCGTTGAGGGGCGGGCTTTTCCCCATATCACCTTC. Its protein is CSVEGRAFPHITF.

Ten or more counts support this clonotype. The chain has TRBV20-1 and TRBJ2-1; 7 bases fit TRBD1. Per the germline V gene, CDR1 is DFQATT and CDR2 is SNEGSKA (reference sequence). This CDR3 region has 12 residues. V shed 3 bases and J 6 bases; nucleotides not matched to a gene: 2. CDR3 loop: CSARQGVNEQFF. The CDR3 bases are TGCAGTGCTAGGCAGGGGGTCAATGAGCAGTTCTTC.

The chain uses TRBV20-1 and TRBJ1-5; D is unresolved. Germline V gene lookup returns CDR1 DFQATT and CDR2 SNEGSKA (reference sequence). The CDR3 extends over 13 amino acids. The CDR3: CSAREQTEQPQHF. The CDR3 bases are TGCAGCGCGCGGGAACAGACGGAACAGCCCCAGCATTTT.

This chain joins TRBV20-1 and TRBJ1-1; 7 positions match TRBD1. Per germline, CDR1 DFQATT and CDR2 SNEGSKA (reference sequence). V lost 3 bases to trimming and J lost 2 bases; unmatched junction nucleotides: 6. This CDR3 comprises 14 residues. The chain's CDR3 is CSASSEGANTEAFF. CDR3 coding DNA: TGCAGTGCTAGCAGCGAGGGGGCAAACACTGAAGCTTTCTTT.

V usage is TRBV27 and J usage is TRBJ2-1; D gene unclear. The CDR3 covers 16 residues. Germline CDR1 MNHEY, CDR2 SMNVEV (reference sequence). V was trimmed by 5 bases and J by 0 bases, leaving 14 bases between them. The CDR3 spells CASSSSHLSSYNEQFF. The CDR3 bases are TGTGCCAGCAGTAGCTCCCACCTAAGCTCCTACAATGAGCAGTTCTTC.

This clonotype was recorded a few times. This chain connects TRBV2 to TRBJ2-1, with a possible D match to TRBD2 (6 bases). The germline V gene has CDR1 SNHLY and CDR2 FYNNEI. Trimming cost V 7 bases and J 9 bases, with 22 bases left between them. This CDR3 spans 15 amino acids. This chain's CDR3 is CASTQEGQVGGEQFF. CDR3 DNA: TGTGCCAGCACCCAGGAGGGCCAAGTGGGTGGTGAGCAGTTCTTC.

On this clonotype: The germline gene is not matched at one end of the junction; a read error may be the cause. DNA of the CDR3: TGCAGTGCTAGAGAGACACCGTCTAATGAAGAACTGTTTTTT. Amino acid sequence: CSARETPSNEELFF. The chain couples TRBV20-1 to TRBJ1-4; D is uncertain. Germline assignment: CDR1 DFQATT and CDR2 SNEGSKA (reference sequence). The CDR3 has 14 residues.

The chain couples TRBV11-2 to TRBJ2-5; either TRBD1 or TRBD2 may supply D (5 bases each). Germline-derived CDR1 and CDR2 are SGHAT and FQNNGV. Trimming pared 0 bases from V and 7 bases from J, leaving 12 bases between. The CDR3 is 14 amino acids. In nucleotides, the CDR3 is TGTGCCAGCAGCTTAGATATGGGGACCGGGACCCAGTACTTC. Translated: CASSLDMGTGTQYF. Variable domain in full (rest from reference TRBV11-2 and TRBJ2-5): EAGVAQSPRYKIIEKRQSVAFWCNPISGHATLYWYQQILGQGPKLLIQFQNNGVVDDSQLPKDRFSAERLKGVDSTLKIQPAKLEDSAVYLCASSLDMGTGTQYFGPGTRLLVL.

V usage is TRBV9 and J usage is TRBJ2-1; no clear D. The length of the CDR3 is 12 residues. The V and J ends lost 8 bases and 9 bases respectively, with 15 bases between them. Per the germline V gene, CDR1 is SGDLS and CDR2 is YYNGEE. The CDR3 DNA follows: TGTGCCAGTTGTATTGGGAACGGTGAGCAGTTCTTC. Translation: CASCIGNGEQFF.